These 16 T cell receptor beta chains came from one sample sequenced in a study of blood T cell repertoires in COVID-19. Produced via immunoSEQ multiplex PCR; TCRdb's table is partial and in-frame only. The table lists about 350,000 clones, roughly 86% of them singletons, with 1% in the top ten. The specimen sequenced was PBMCs or T cells enriched from blood (not recorded which). These receptor sequences come from a woman in her twenties or thirties who had been exposed to COVID-19.

The V gene is TRBV15, the J gene TRBJ2-2, with a possible D match to TRBD1 (5 bases). Trimming left V 5 bases short and J 2 bases short, with 15 bases between. CDR3 size: 16 residues. CDR1 and CDR2 from the germline V gene are LNHNV and YYDKDF (reference sequence). The chain's CDR3 is CATSSAVGPNTGELFF. CDR3 nucleotides: TGTGCCACCAGCTCAGCTGTGGGGCCCAACACCGGGGAGCTGTTTTTT.

The V call is TRBV18, the J call TRBJ1-5; 7 bases align to TRBD1. V lost 3 bases, J lost 0 bases, and 2 bases stayed unmatched. CDR1 KGHSH and CDR2 LQKENI come from the germline V gene. This CDR3 contains 15 residues. This CDR3 reads CASSPTGDSNQPQHF. The CDR3 bases are TGTGCCAGCTCACCCACAGGGGATAGCAATCAGCCCCAGCATTTT. Full variable domain (remainder filled in from reference TRBV18 and TRBJ1-5): NAGVMQNPRHLVRRRGQEARLRCSPMKGHSHVYWYRQLPEEGLKFMVYLQKENIIDESGMPKERFSAEFPKEGPSILRIQQVVRGDSAAYFCASSPTGDSNQPQHFGDGTRLSIL.

The V call is TRBV29-1, the J call TRBJ1-1, with 9 bases lining up with TRBD1. The CDR3 totals 12 residues. V was clipped by 6 bases and J by 5 bases; unmatched bases: 4. CDR1 and CDR2 (germline): SQVTM, ANQGSEA. The CDR3 is CSVGQGWTEAFF. The CDR3 DNA follows: TGCAGCGTGGGACAGGGATGGACTGAAGCTTTCTTT.

The chain employs TRBV12-3 or TRBV12-4 and TRBJ2-1; 7 bases are a match to TRBD2. This CDR3 region has 13 residues. The V gene end was trimmed by 7 bases and the J gene end by 9 bases; junction bases not matched to a gene: 9. The CDR3 DNA sequence: TGTGCCAGCACCTACTTGCGGGAGTCTGAGCAGTTCTTC. It specifies CASTYLRESEQFF.

The V gene is TRBV19, the J gene TRBJ2-5, with a tentative D call TRBD2 (5 bases). This CDR3 is built from 16 residues. Germline V gene lookup returns CDR1 LNHDA and CDR2 SQIVND (reference sequence). The V gene lost 1 base and the J gene lost 2 bases, with 14 bases spanning the gap. CDR3 in DNA: TGTGCCAGTAGTATAGGAGCGGCAATTAGACAAGAGACCCAGTACTTC. Encoded protein: CASSIGAAIRQETQYF.

The rearrangement links TRBV5-1 to TRBJ1-5; the D gene is possibly TRBD1 (6 bases). The CDR3 has 13 amino acids. Germline assignment: CDR1 SGHRS and CDR2 YFSETQ. V was cut by 4 bases and J by 11 bases, with 16 bases left in between. CDR3 sequence reads: CASSAVTGKAQHF. The CDR3 nucleotides read TGCGCCAGCAGCGCGGTAACAGGGAAGGCCCAGCATTTT.

This chain uses TRBV5-1 with TRBJ1-5, with 7 bases lining up with TRBD1. V shed 3 bases and J 5 bases; nucleotides not matched to a gene: 5. The CDR3 runs to 14 residues. Germline CDR1 SGHRS, CDR2 YFSETQ. The CDR3 bases are TGCGCCAGCAGCTGGACAGGAGGGGATCAGCCCCAGCATTTT. This sequence encodes CASSWTGGDQPQHF. Full variable domain (remainder filled in from reference TRBV5-1 and TRBJ1-5): KAGVTQTPRYLIKTRGQQVTLSCSPISGHRSVSWYQQTPGQGLQFLFEYFSETQRNKGNFPGRFSGRQFSNSRSEMNVSTLELGDSALYLCASSWTGGDQPQHFGDGTRLSIL.

This sequence joins TRBV12-5 and TRBJ1-2, with a weak D call TRBD1 (5 bases). Trimming pared 0 bases from V and 5 bases from J, leaving 25 bases between. Germline V gene lookup returns CDR1 LGHNT and CDR2 FRNRAP. The CDR3 spans 19 residues. The CDR3 region has the DNA TGTGCTAGTGGTTTGGTACCCAAAACCGACAGACTGGGGGGTTATGGCTACACCTTC. Amino acid sequence: CASGLVPKTDRLGGYGYTF.

This clone was seen once. This chain connects TRBV27 to TRBJ2-7; D unclear. Deletions cut 0 bases from V and 4 bases from J, with 16 bases between. This CDR3 spans 16 amino acids. From germline, CDR1 is MNHEY and CDR2 SMNVEV (reference sequence). DNA of the CDR3: TGTGCCAGCAGTTTATCCTCCGCGCGTAGTCGGTACGAGCAGTACTTC. It is translated as CASSLSSARSRYEQYF.

Points on this clone: Other DNA sequences in the same sample also yield this CDR3. V and J are TRBV5-1 and TRBJ2-3; D is undetermined. CDR1 SGHRS and CDR2 YFSETQ come from the germline V gene. V was clipped by 0 bases and J by 0 bases, with 5 bases between them. CDR3 length: 14 amino acids. CDR3 loop: CASSLAISTDTQYF. CDR3 coding DNA: TGCGCCAGCAGCTTGGCTATTAGCACAGATACGCAGTATTTT.

This chain uses TRBV9 with TRBJ2-1, with TRBD2 matching 7 bases. The CDR3 is made up of 15 amino acids. V trimming: 1 base; J trimming: 4 bases; junction bases outside the gene matches: 5. Germline V CDR1 and CDR2: SGDLS, YYNGEE. The CDR3 sequence: CASSVRSGNYNEQFF. The DNA for the CDR3 is TGTGCCAGCAGCGTACGAAGCGGGAATTACAATGAGCAGTTCTTC.

The rearrangement links TRBV2 to TRBJ2-5; 8 bases agree with TRBD1. The germline gives CDR1 SNHLY, CDR2 FYNNEI. CDR3 length: 14 amino acids. Trimming removed 7 bases from V and 4 bases from J; junction bases left unmatched: 8. CDR3 in DNA: TGTGCCAGCACCCGGACAGGGAATATAGAGACCCAGTACTTC. As protein: CASTRTGNIETQYF.

This clone showed up just a few times. This CDR3 is CASREDSGGGYTF. In nucleotides, the CDR3 is TGTGCCAGCAGAGAGGACTCCGGTGGGGGCTACACCTTC. The rearrangement uses TRBV7-9 and TRBJ1-2, with D unclear. This CDR3 is 13 amino acids long. Germline V gene sequence: CDR1 SEHNR, CDR2 FQNEAQ (reference sequence). V gave up 6 bases and J gave up 8 bases, with 16 bases separating them.

J is TRBJ2-1 and V is TRBV10-1; tentative D call: TRBD2 (6 bases). V shed 4 bases and J shed 1 base, with 20 bases lying between them. The CDR3 runs to 18 residues. Looked up from germline, CDR1 is WNHNN and CDR2 is SYGVQD (reference sequence). The CDR3 bases are TGCGCCAGCAGTGGGAGGGGCCCGTCCAAGGGGTCCTACAATGAGCAGTTCTTC. The encoded protein is CASSGRGPSKGSYNEQFF.

This clone has only one observation. V is TRBV18 and J is TRBJ2-1; maybe TRBD2 (6 bases). CDR3 size: 14 residues. Trimming cost V 1 base and J 9 bases, with 13 bases left between them. The germline CDR1 and CDR2 sequences are KGHSH and LQKENI. CDR3 residues: CASSPQAGEAEQFF. The CDR3 region has the DNA TGTGCCAGCTCACCACAAGCGGGTGAAGCTGAGCAGTTCTTC.

This chain uses TRBV12-5 with TRBJ1-6; 11 positions match TRBD1. Germline trimming cut 3 bases from V and 9 bases from J; bases unmatched to any gene: 1. Germline CDR1 reads LGHNT; CDR2 reads FRNRAP. CDR3 size: 14 residues. DNA of the CDR3: TGTGCTAGTGGTTTAGGGACAGGGGGTTCACCCCTCCACTTT. Translated, it gives CASGLGTGGSPLHF.